These 30 T cell receptor beta chains originate from one sample sequenced in a study of cytomegalovirus exposure and HLA in healthy donors. Researchers ran the PCR with 60 Vbeta and 13 Jbeta primers. Repertoires were generated with immunoSEQ multiplex PCR, while TCRdb's copy carries only in-frame clones and drops some. The sample carries 150,000 or so clones, around 78% recorded once. Material for sequencing was PBMCs. All receptors derive from a man aged 40-50 years in good health and CMV-seronegative.

This chain connects TRBV18 to TRBJ2-1; 8 nucleotides line up with TRBD1. After removal of 1 base from V and 7 bases from J, the junction contained 9 bases not matched to a gene. Germline-derived CDR1 and CDR2 are KGHSH and LQKENI. CDR3 length: 16 amino acids. CDR3 region: CASSPLGQGAGNEQFF. The CDR3 region has the DNA TGTGCCAGCTCACCACTAGGGCAGGGGGCAGGGAATGAGCAGTTCTTC.

The V call is TRBV7-2, the J call TRBJ1-5, with a tentative D call TRBD1 (6 bases). The CDR3 runs to 14 residues. CDR1 is SGHTA, CDR2 FQGNSA, per germline. Trimming pared 6 bases from V and 4 bases from J, leaving 13 bases between. The CDR3: CASRRGPLNQPQHF. The DNA for the CDR3 is TGTGCCAGCAGGCGGGGGCCGCTGAATCAGCCCCAGCATTTT.

The CDR3 DNA is TGTGCCAGCACTAGTAGTAGTGGACTTTATGGCTACACCTTC. It yields the protein CASTSSSGLYGYTF. This chain joins TRBV28 and TRBJ1-2; D is undetermined. The V gene lost 7 bases and the J gene lost 5 bases, with 17 bases spanning the gap. The CDR3 runs to 14 residues. CDR1 is MDHEN and CDR2 is SYDVKM in the germline V gene.

About this clone: A much larger clone differs by one base, so this may be a read error. The gene calls are TRBV2 and TRBJ2-7, with D perhaps TRBD1 (5 bases). CDR3 length: 11 amino acids. Germline V gene data show CDR1 as SNHLY and CDR2 as FYNNEI. V lost 4 bases, J lost 6 bases, and 7 bases lay in between. CDR3 DNA sequence: TGTGCCAGCAGTGGGGGCCTCGAGCAGTACTTC. Protein product: CASSGGLEQYF.

The chain employs TRBV27 and TRBJ2-7, with D possibly being TRBD1 (5 bases). Trimming took off 5 bases at V and 7 bases at J, with 9 bases between the two ends. The CDR3 covers 11 residues. CDR1 and CDR2 from the germline V gene are MNHEY and SMNVEV (reference sequence). CDR3 in DNA: TGTGCCAGCAGTCAGGGCGAGGAGCAGTACTTC. Encoded protein: CASSQGEEQYF.

This clone was counted only a few times. The chain is built from TRBV11-3 and TRBJ1-1, with D perhaps TRBD1 (5 bases). V was trimmed by 5 bases and J by 6 bases, leaving 13 bases between them. Germline CDR1 SGHNT, CDR2 YENEEA. CDR3 length: 13 amino acids. The CDR3 DNA sequence: TGTGCCAGCAGCCACCCAGGGTCCCCTGAAGCTTTCTTT. As protein: CASSHPGSPEAFF.

A single count supports this clone. This sequence joins TRBV5-1 and TRBJ2-3; 7 bases match TRBD2. With 1 base clipped from V and 0 bases from J, the junction kept 2 bases outside the gene matches. Looked up from germline, CDR1 is SGHRS and CDR2 is YFSETQ. This CDR3 region has 15 residues. This chain's CDR3 is CASSLPAGSTDTQYF. CDR3 bases: TGCGCCAGCAGCTTGCCAGCGGGAAGCACAGATACGCAGTATTTT.

The gene calls are TRBV27 and TRBJ2-7; D possibly corresponds to TRBD1 (6 bases). The germline gives CDR1 MNHEY, CDR2 SMNVEV (reference sequence). This CDR3 is built from 16 residues. Trimming shortened V by 3 bases and J by 4 bases, and 19 bases separated the two germline ends. This CDR3 is CASSFRTSQGIYEQYF. The CDR3 DNA is TGTGCCAGCAGTTTCCGGACGTCTCAGGGGATATACGAGCAGTACTTC.

V is TRBV5-1 and J is TRBJ2-5, with 9 nucleotides matching TRBD1. CDR1 and CDR2 (germline): SGHRS, YFSETQ. With 4 bases clipped from V and 2 bases from J, the junction kept 6 bases outside the gene matches. This CDR3 has 15 amino acids. Here the CDR3 reads CASSLGTGQQETQYF. CDR3 DNA: TGCGCCAGCAGCCTCGGGACAGGGCAACAAGAGACCCAGTACTTC.

The V call is TRBV19, the J call TRBJ2-1; 9 bases align to TRBD1. The CDR3 has 16 residues. The V segment lost 5 bases and the J segment 7 bases; nucleotides outside the gene matches: 12. Germline CDR1 LNHDA, CDR2 SQIVND (reference sequence). The CDR3 DNA sequence: TGTGCCAGTAGTGGGACAGGGAGGGAGGGTAAGAATGAGCAGTTCTTC. Translated, it gives CASSGTGREGKNEQFF.

The chain combines TRBV28 with TRBJ1-2; 10 nucleotides line up with TRBD1. CDR3 length: 14 residues. V gave up 6 bases and J gave up 5 bases; unmatched junction bases: 6. CDR1 and CDR2 (germline): MDHEN, SYDVKM. Here the CDR3 reads CASSRDRGLYGYTF. The CDR3 nucleotides read TGTGCCAGCAGCAGGGACAGGGGACTTTATGGCTACACCTTC.

J is TRBJ2-2 and V is TRBV7-2; D perhaps matches TRBD2 (5 bases). Germline CDR1 and CDR2: SGHTA and FQGNSA. The CDR3 covers 16 residues. V was trimmed by 3 bases and J by 0 bases, leaving 11 bases between them. The chain's CDR3 is CASSFRSGPNTGELFF. The DNA for the CDR3 is TGTGCCAGCAGCTTCCGAAGCGGCCCGAACACCGGGGAGCTGTTTTTT.

This clone was seen a few times. The sample carries other DNA sequences with the same CDR3. V usage is TRBV30 and J usage is TRBJ2-1, with 11 bases lining up with TRBD2. The length of the CDR3 is 15 residues. Germline V gene lookup returns CDR1 GTSNPN and CDR2 SVGIG (reference sequence). The V gene end was trimmed by 0 bases and the J gene end by 4 bases; junction bases not matched to a gene: 2. The CDR3 region is CAWSVLAGGYNEQFF. CDR3 in DNA: TGTGCCTGGAGTGTTCTAGCGGGAGGATACAATGAGCAGTTCTTC.

The chain recombines TRBV11-1 with TRBJ2-3, with 14 bases identical to TRBD2. This CDR3 contains 16 residues. V was pared by 6 bases and J by 6 bases, with 8 bases of the junction left unmatched. Germline CDR1 is SGHAT and CDR2 is FQDESV (reference sequence). The CDR3 DNA sequence: TGTGCCAGCAGTCCGGGGACTAGCGGGAGTTGGGATACGCAGTATTTT. Protein sequence: CASSPGTSGSWDTQYF.

As regards this clone: One end of the junction fails to match germline, which may point to a read error. The V call is TRBV2, the J call TRBJ2-4, with a tentative D call TRBD2 (7 bases). Germline-derived CDR1 and CDR2 are SNHLY and FYNNEI. This CDR3 comprises 16 residues. The DNA of the CDR3 is TGTGCCAGCAGCGGCCGGGGGGCGGTAGCCAAAAACAGTCAGTACTTC. Translating gives CASSGRGAVAKNSQYF. Full variable domain (remainder filled in from reference TRBV2 and TRBJ2-4): EPEVTQTPSHQVTQMGQEVILRCVPISNHLYFYWYRQILGQKVEFLVSFYNNEISEKSEIFDDQFSVERPDGSNFTLKIRSTKLEDSAMYFCASSGRGAVAKNSQYFGAGTRLSVL.

V and J are TRBV11-2 and TRBJ2-7; no clear D gene. Germline values: CDR1 SGHAT, CDR2 FQNNGV. The V and J ends lost 2 bases and 3 bases respectively, with 14 bases between them. There are 15 residues in the CDR3. CDR3 bases: TGTGCCAGCAGCTTAATCCTACAGCCCAACTACGAGCAGTACTTC. Protein sequence: CASSLILQPNYEQYF.

This chain connects TRBV5-1 to TRBJ1-1; TRBD1 aligns across 8 bases. V gave up 4 bases and J gave up 1 base; unmatched junction bases: 6. This CDR3 is 15 amino acids long. Germline assignment: CDR1 SGHRS and CDR2 YFSETQ. The CDR3 protein is CASSVRDRGNTEAFF. The CDR3 bases are TGCGCCAGCAGCGTACGAGACAGGGGGAACACTGAAGCTTTCTTT.

V is TRBV18 and J is TRBJ2-7; no definite D call. Germline V CDR1 and CDR2: KGHSH, LQKENI. The CDR3 loop spans 13 amino acids. Trimming removed 4 bases at V and 0 bases at J, with 7 bases between. The chain's CDR3 is CASSLESSYEQYV. CDR3 sequence (DNA): TGTGCCAGCTCACTGGAGAGCTCCTACGAGCAGTACGTC.

The chain recombines TRBV18 with TRBJ2-1; the match to TRBD2 covers 8 bases. CDR3 length: 16 residues. J gave up 4 bases and V 3 bases, and 8 bases lay outside the gene matches. Per germline, CDR1 KGHSH and CDR2 LQKENI. The CDR3 protein is CASSPGAGLAYNEQFF. The CDR3 bases are TGTGCCAGCTCACCCGGCGCCGGACTAGCTTACAATGAGCAGTTCTTC.

In this sample, this clone turned up once. The chain uses TRBV4-1 and TRBJ1-5; 9 bases are shared with TRBD1. The CDR3 is 18 amino acids. From germline, CDR1 is MGHRA and CDR2 YSYEKL. Unmatched junction bases numbered 13, after V lost 3 bases and J lost 4 bases. CDR3 loop: CASSHAGLGTGLNQPQHF. CDR3 DNA: TGCGCCAGCAGCCATGCGGGGCTCGGGACAGGGCTGAATCAGCCCCAGCATTTT.

V is TRBV2 and J is TRBJ2-2, with TRBD2 as a possible D gene (6 bases). The germline V and J ends were trimmed by 5 bases and 4 bases, with 14 bases remaining between them. The CDR3 totals 15 residues. Germline values: CDR1 SNHLY, CDR2 FYNNEI. This chain's CDR3 is CASSTPGSSTGELFF. The CDR3 region has the DNA TGTGCCAGCAGTACCCCCGGGAGTAGCACCGGGGAGCTGTTTTTT.

This clone was seen once. The chain links TRBV6-5 to TRBJ2-5, with TRBD2 as a possible D gene (5 bases). V shed 9 bases and J shed 2 bases, with 13 bases lying between them. Germline CDR1 reads MNHEY; CDR2 reads SVGAGI. This CDR3 contains 13 residues. This CDR3 is CASRLSGQETQYF. CDR3 in DNA: TGTGCCAGTAGACTCAGCGGTCAAGAGACCCAGTACTTC.

This chain connects TRBV5-6 to TRBJ1-3; D gene uncertain. Looked up from germline, CDR1 is SGHDT and CDR2 is YYEEEE. Trimming shortened V by 6 bases and J by 2 bases, and 15 bases separated the two germline ends. The CDR3 extends over 15 amino acids. CDR3 sequence reads: CASTETGNPGNTIYF. CDR3 sequence (DNA): TGTGCCAGCACCGAAACGGGGAACCCTGGAAACACCATATATTTT.

The sample holds one count of this clone. J is TRBJ1-1 and V is TRBV9; D is unresolved. CDR3 length equals 13 residues. Trimming cost V 0 bases and J 8 bases, with 11 bases left between them. Per the germline V gene, CDR1 is SGDLS and CDR2 is YYNGEE. The DNA of the CDR3 is TGTGCCAGCAGCGTAGCGCCAGAGGGCGAAGCTTTCTTT. Translating gives CASSVAPEGEAFF.

The chain links TRBV19 to TRBJ1-3, with a tentative D call TRBD1 (6 bases). Trimming took 5 bases from V and 1 from J, leaving 9 bases between them. The germline V gene encodes CDR1 LNHDA and CDR2 SQIVND (reference sequence). CDR3 length equals 14 residues. DNA of the CDR3: TGTGCCAGTAGTCTACAGGGTTCTGGAAACACCATATATTTT. Translation: CASSLQGSGNTIYF. Full variable domain (remainder filled in from reference TRBV19 and TRBJ1-3): DGGITQSPKYLFRKEGQNVTLSCEQNLNHDAMYWYRQDPGQGLRLIYYSQIVNDFQKGDIAEGYSVSREKKESFPLTVTSAQKNPTAFYLCASSLQGSGNTIYFGEGSWLTVV.

V usage is TRBV2 and J usage is TRBJ1-5; tentatively, D is TRBD1 (6 bases). The CDR3 is 14 amino acids. The germline V gene has CDR1 SNHLY and CDR2 FYNNEI. Trimming cost V 8 bases and J 6 bases, with 17 bases left between them. In DNA, the CDR3 is TGTGCCAGCCGAGAGGAACAGGGTGGTCAGCCCCAGCATTTT. This sequence encodes CASREEQGGQPQHF.

This clone occurred once. CDR3 protein: CSATLDPEQFF. The CDR3 nucleotides read TGCAGTGCTACCCTAGATCCAGAGCAGTTCTTC. The chain couples TRBV20-1 to TRBJ2-1; no clear D gene. CDR1 and CDR2 from the germline V gene are DFQATT and SNEGSKA (reference sequence). V gave up 4 bases and J gave up 10 bases, with 11 bases separating them. The CDR3 is 11 amino acids.

CDR3 in amino acids: CASYRYGAGGRDTGELFF. DNA of the CDR3: TGTGCCAGCTACCGCTATGGGGCGGGAGGGCGGGACACCGGGGAGCTGTTTTTT. The chain recombines TRBV27 with TRBJ2-2; 9 bases match TRBD2. V was clipped by 8 bases and J by 3 bases; unmatched bases: 16. This CDR3 region has 18 residues. CDR1 and CDR2 from the germline V gene are MNHEY and SMNVEV (reference sequence).

V usage is TRBV2 and J usage is TRBJ1-5; D not resolved. Germline V CDR1 and CDR2: SNHLY, FYNNEI. This CDR3 has 15 amino acids. The V gene lost 6 bases and the J gene lost 2 bases, with 14 bases spanning the gap. CDR3 nucleotide sequence: TGTGCCAGCAGGACCAACGGGAGAGGCAATCAGCCCCAGCATTTT. This sequence encodes CASRTNGRGNQPQHF.

This chain links TRBV7-2 with TRBJ1-1; 7 bases are a match to TRBD1. The CDR3 loop spans 15 amino acids. Germline V gene data show CDR1 as SGHTA and CDR2 as FQGNSA. After removal of 1 base from V and 5 bases from J, the junction contained 7 bases not matched to a gene. The CDR3 sequence is CASSLVTGLRTEAFF. Written as DNA, the CDR3 is TGTGCCAGCAGCTTAGTGACAGGGCTTCGGACTGAAGCTTTCTTT. The whole variable domain, remainder taken from reference TRBV7-2 and TRBJ1-1, is GAGVSQSPSNKVTEKGKDVELRCDPISGHTALYWYRQSLGQGLEFLIYFQGNSAPDKSGLPSDRFSAERTGGSVSTLTIQRTQQEDSAVYLCASSLVTGLRTEAFFGQGTRLTVV.